This entry lists 2 T cell receptor beta chains sequenced from one sample in a study of CD8 T cells in Susac syndrome. Random hexamers were used to reverse transcribe an amount of roughly 0.45 to 1 ug RNA. MiXCR was run by TCRdb on the immunoSEQ multiplex PCR reads, yielding one entry per CDR3 protein. The sample gives some 200,000 distinct CDR3 sequences, 90% to 97% of which show up once; around 0.092% is in the top ten. Sequencing was performed on CD4+ T cells from PBMCs. These TCRs come from a human donor with Susac syndrome.

The rearrangement joins TRBV5-1 to TRBJ2-2; TRBD2 matches 10 bases. V lost 1 base, J lost 2 bases, and 2 bases stayed unmatched. Germline V lookup: CDR1 SGHRS, CDR2 YFSETQ. The CDR3 is 16 amino acids. CDR3 bases: TGCGCCAGCAGCTTGACTAGCGGGGTAAACACCGGGGAGCTGTTTTTT. Protein: CASSLTSGVNTGELFF.

This clonotype was recorded only once. The chain links TRBV19 to TRBJ1-5, with D hard to call. The CDR3 contains 14 residues. Trimming pared 9 bases from V and 5 bases from J, leaving 17 bases between. Germline values: CDR1 LNHDA, CDR2 SQIVND (reference sequence). CDR3 in amino acids: CASSVAGRYQPQHF. CDR3 in DNA: TGTGCCAGCTCCGTCGCCGGGCGATATCAGCCCCAGCATTTT.